One and the same sample provided the 19 T cell receptor beta chains below, sequenced in a study of T cell responses to AZD1222 COVID-19 vaccine. Sequencing used immunoSEQ multiplex PCR; TCRdb keeps in-frame clones, though not all of them. The sample yields 95,000 to 150,000 clones, approximately 88% seen once. The sample was peripheral blood, taken on day 0 of AZD1222 vaccination. The receptors derive from an adult in good health.

The chain couples TRBV2 to TRBJ2-7, with D unresolved. The V gene's germline CDR1 is SNHLY and CDR2 FYNNEI. This CDR3 is 11 amino acids long. Trimming took 4 bases from V and 2 from J, leaving 3 bases between them. The CDR3 DNA sequence: TGTGCCAGCAGTGCACCCTACGAGCAGTACTTC. As protein: CASSAPYEQYF.

The chain combines TRBV20-1 with TRBJ2-7; D remains unclear. The V and J ends lost 5 bases and 3 bases respectively, with 2 bases between them. The CDR3 covers 9 residues. Germline lookup yields CDR1 DFQATT and CDR2 SNEGSKA (reference sequence). CDR3 coding DNA: TGCAGTGCTGACTACGAGCAGTACTTC. It is translated as CSADYEQYF.

The chain uses TRBV7-2 and TRBJ2-1; D may match TRBD1 or TRBD2 (5 bases each). Germline V gene sequence: CDR1 SGHTA, CDR2 FQGNSA. CDR3 length: 15 amino acids. With 5 bases removed from V and 4 bases from J, the gap between germline ends came to 15 bases. The CDR3 is CASSLDQGRYNEQFF. Written as DNA, the CDR3 is TGTGCCAGCAGCCTAGACCAGGGACGGTACAATGAGCAGTTCTTC.

The chain recombines TRBV9 with TRBJ2-1, with D perhaps TRBD2 (6 bases). The CDR3 has 14 amino acids. With 3 bases removed from V and 3 bases from J, the gap between germline ends came to 10 bases. CDR1 is SGDLS, CDR2 YYNGEE, per germline. For the CDR3, the DNA is TGTGCCAGCAGCGCGGACTACTTCTACAATGAGCAGTTCTTC. It codes for CASSADYFYNEQFF. Looking up the rest from reference TRBV9 and TRBJ2-1 gives the full variable domain: DSGVTQTPKHLITATGQRVTLRCSPRSGDLSVYWYQQSLDQGLQFLIQYYNGEERAKGNILERFSAQQFPDLHSELNLSSLELGDSALYFCASSADYFYNEQFFGPGTRLTVL.

This rearrangement joins TRBV7-9 to TRBJ1-2; weak D call: TRBD1 (5 bases). V gave up 5 bases and J gave up 4 bases, with 14 bases separating them. Germline loops: CDR1 SEHNR, CDR2 FQNEAQ (reference sequence). There are 14 residues in the CDR3. CDR3 sequence reads: CASSASGTSYGYTF. CDR3 nucleotides: TGTGCCAGCAGCGCTTCCGGGACTTCCTATGGCTACACCTTC.

The V gene is TRBV7-3, the J gene TRBJ2-3; a weak D match, TRBD2 (5 bases). Between the trimmed V and J ends, which lost 4 bases and 2 bases, there was a span of 7 bases. The CDR3 consists of 13 residues. Per germline, CDR1 SGHTA and CDR2 FQGTGA. CDR3 in DNA: TGTGCCAGCAGCTCGGGAAACACAGATACGCAGTATTTT. Encoded protein: CASSSGNTDTQYF.

The chain links TRBV12-3 or TRBV12-4 to TRBJ1-1, with D possibly matching TRBD1 (6 bases). The CDR3 contains 11 residues. V was trimmed by 5 bases and J by 10 bases, leaving 11 bases between them. CDR3 in DNA: TGTGCCAGCAGTAAAACAGGGTTAGCTTTCTTT. Translating it yields CASSKTGLAFF.

The CDR3: CASSSYRSAYEQYF. Written as DNA, the CDR3 is TGTGCCAGCAGTTCATACAGGAGCGCCTACGAGCAGTACTTC. This rearrangement joins TRBV28 to TRBJ2-7; D might be TRBD1 (5 bases). Trimming took off 4 bases at V and 2 bases at J, with 12 bases between the two ends. The CDR3 spans 14 residues. Germline V lookup: CDR1 MDHEN, CDR2 SYDVKM.

The chain joins TRBV6-2 or TRBV6-3 to TRBJ2-7; no clear D gene. CDR1 is MNHEY, CDR2 SVGEGT, per germline. V was shortened by 6 bases and J by 2 bases, with 11 bases between the two germline ends. This CDR3 is 13 amino acids long. The CDR3 coding sequence is TGTGCCAGCAGCGCTAACCGCGCCTACGAGCAGTACTTC. This codes for CASSANRAYEQYF.

The chain combines TRBV18 with TRBJ2-7; tentative D call: TRBD1 (5 bases). Germline CDR1 reads KGHSH; CDR2 reads LQKENI. The CDR3 is 15 amino acids. V was trimmed by 5 bases and J by 0 bases, leaving 14 bases between them. CDR3 coding DNA: TGTGCCAGCTCAACCGGACAATTGAGCTCCTACGAGCAGTACTTC. Protein product: CASSTGQLSSYEQYF.

The gene calls are TRBV9 and TRBJ2-1; 7 nucleotides match TRBD2. CDR3 length equals 14 residues. Per germline, CDR1 SGDLS and CDR2 YYNGEE. The V and J ends lost 4 bases and 6 bases, in that order; junction bases with no gene match: 7. The CDR3 DNA reads as TGTGCCAGCAGCCTCGGAGGGGAGGGCAATGAGCAGTTCTTC. As protein: CASSLGGEGNEQFF.

This chain connects TRBV5-6 to TRBJ1-2; 8 bases line up with TRBD1. There are 14 residues in the CDR3. Germline CDR1 reads SGHDT; CDR2 reads YYEEEE. The V segment lost 2 bases and the J segment 4 bases; nucleotides outside the gene matches: 4. CDR3 bases: TGTGCCAGCAGCTTCGGACAGGGAAGCTATGGCTACACCTTC. Its protein product is CASSFGQGSYGYTF.

This chain links TRBV6-2 or TRBV6-3 with TRBJ1-5; 7 nucleotides agree with TRBD1. This CDR3 spans 14 amino acids. In germline, CDR1 is MNHEY, CDR2 SVGEGT. V dropped 2 bases and J dropped 7; count of bases not matched to a gene: 5. The CDR3 here is CASSYETGSQPQHF. The CDR3 DNA reads TGTGCCAGCAGTTACGAGACAGGGAGCCAGCCCCAGCATTTT.

With respect to this clone: A junction end diverges from the germline sequence, so it may reflect a read error. The rearrangement uses TRBV7-7 and TRBJ2-7; D is perhaps TRBD2 (7 bases). In germline, CDR1 is SSHAT, CDR2 FNYEAQ (reference sequence). The CDR3 is 15 residues long. Here the CDR3 DNA reads TGTGCTAGCAGCCCAGGGGCGGGGGCCCCCTACGAGCAGTACTTC. It yields the protein CASSPGAGAPYEQYF.

The J gene is TRBJ1-3, the V gene TRBV6-6; a possible D gene is TRBD1 (6 bases). This CDR3 comprises 15 residues. Trimming took off 6 bases at V and 0 bases at J, with 12 bases between the two ends. Germline V gene data show CDR1 as MNHNY and CDR2 as SVGAGI (reference sequence). The CDR3 DNA is TGTGCCAGCAGCCTGGACAGTCTCTCTGGAAACACCATATATTTT. This sequence encodes CASSLDSLSGNTIYF.

This rearrangement joins TRBV21-1 to TRBJ2-7; TRBD2 is taken as the D call from the table, unchecked against the DNA. TRBV21-1 is termed a pseudogene. This CDR3 has 15 residues. CDR3 in DNA: TGTGCCAGCAGCAAATGGGGCGGGAGCTCCTACGAGCAGTACTTC. Translation gives CASSKWGGSSYEQYF.

V and J are TRBV6-5 and TRBJ2-3; maybe TRBD2 (5 bases). The germline V and J ends were trimmed by 2 bases and 6 bases, with 15 bases remaining between them. The CDR3 has 15 residues. The germline V gene encodes CDR1 MNHEY and CDR2 SVGAGI. The CDR3 DNA follows: TGTGCCAGCAGTTACCCGAACGGGGAATCGGATACGCAGTATTTT. Its protein product is CASSYPNGESDTQYF.

The rearrangement joins TRBV5-8 to TRBJ2-3; 12 bases match TRBD2. Per the germline V gene, CDR1 is SGHTS and CDR2 is YDEGEE. The trim removed 4 bases at V and 3 bases at J, leaving 6 bases unmatched. This CDR3 comprises 16 residues. This chain's CDR3 is CASSRRTSGITDTQYF. CDR3 nucleotides: TGTGCCAGCAGCCGACGGACTAGCGGGATTACAGATACGCAGTATTTT.

This chain connects TRBV4-1 to TRBJ2-1; 8 positions agree with TRBD1. V was pared by 2 bases and J by 5 bases, with 5 bases of the junction left unmatched. CDR1 is MGHRA and CDR2 is YSYEKL in the germline V gene. CDR3 length equals 15 residues. The CDR3 DNA reads as TGCGCCAGCAGCCAACCCCTGACAGGGGACAATGAGCAGTTCTTC. This gives the protein CASSQPLTGDNEQFF.